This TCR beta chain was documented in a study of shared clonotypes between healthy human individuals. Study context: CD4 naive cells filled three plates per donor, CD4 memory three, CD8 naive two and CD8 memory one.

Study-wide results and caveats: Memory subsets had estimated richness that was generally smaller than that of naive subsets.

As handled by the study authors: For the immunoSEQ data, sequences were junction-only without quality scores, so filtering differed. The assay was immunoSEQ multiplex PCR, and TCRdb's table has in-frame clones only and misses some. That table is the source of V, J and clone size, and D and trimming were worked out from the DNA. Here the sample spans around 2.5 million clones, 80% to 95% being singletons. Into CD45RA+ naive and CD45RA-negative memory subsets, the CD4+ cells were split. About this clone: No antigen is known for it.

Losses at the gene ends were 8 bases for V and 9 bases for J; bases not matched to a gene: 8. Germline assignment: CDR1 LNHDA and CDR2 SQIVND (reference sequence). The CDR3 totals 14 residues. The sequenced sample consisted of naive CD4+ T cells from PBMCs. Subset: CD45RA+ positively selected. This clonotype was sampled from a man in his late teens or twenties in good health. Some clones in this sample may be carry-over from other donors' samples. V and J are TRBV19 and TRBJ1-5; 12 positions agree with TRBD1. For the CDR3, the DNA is TGTGCCAGTGCGGGACAGGGGGCCAGAGGGCCCCAGCATTTT. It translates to CASAGQGARGPQHF.